This T cell receptor beta chain is from a study of T cell repertoires in aging, cancer and after chemotherapy. Study-level findings and limits: Compared with age-matched healthy donors, untreated hematological or solid cancer patients showed higher blood TCR clonality. Healthy donors lost TCR diversity with age mainly through richness, cancer patients through richness and evenness.

TRB rearrangements spanning V, D and J were amplified using mixed TRB-A/B primers. Using its own MiXCR run on the multiplex PCR reads, TCRdb lists one record per CDR3 protein. The repertoire consists of about 470 distinct CDR3 sequences, with less than 35% occurring once and the leading ten covering 65% to 80%. By share of the sample, this clonotype is large. Its cognate antigen is unknown. TCR beta rearrangements were amplified from peripheral blood genomic DNA. The V and J ends lost 0 bases and 7 bases, in that order; junction bases with no gene match: 14. The CDR3 length is 19 residues. Looked up from germline, CDR1 is MNHEY and CDR2 is SVGAGI.

The source material was blood. The sequence was collected from a human donor with a solid tumor. This chain links TRBV6-5 with TRBJ1-6; 8 bases line up with TRBD1. CDR3 in amino acids: CASSYSRQGAATINSPLHF. CDR3 coding DNA: TGTGCCAGCAGTTACTCAAGGCAGGGGGCAGCAACGATAAATTCACCCCTCCACTTT.